This is a list of T cell receptor beta chains from one sample in a study of Ad26.COV2.S vaccination and SARS-CoV-2 variants. TCRdb's copy holds only in-frame clones and misses some; the assay was immunoSEQ multiplex PCR. The data contain about 400,000 clones, under 90% of them singletons. The sample consisted of peripheral blood, taken in a trial of Ad26.COV2.S vaccine versus placebo. Every receptor here comes from a person between 18 and 60 years old who received the Ad26.COV2.S COVID-19 vaccine or a placebo. Both conserved end residues are part of each CDR3. Each record gives: V gene, J gene, CDR3 protein.

>TRBV7-9|TRBJ2-1
CASSSEPSRFF
>TRBV5-8|TRBJ2-5
CASSSRAGGQGETQYF
>TRBV18|TRBJ2-7
CASSPLTGGPYEQYF
>TRBV4-3|TRBJ1-2
CASSGGHGIYGYTF
>TRBV7-8|TRBJ1-1
CASSSYHREDTEAFF
>TRBV27|TRBJ1-2
CASSFIPAGRYRNYGYTF
>TRBV3-1/TRBV3-2|TRBJ1-2
CASSQATGNYGYTF
>TRBV19|TRBJ2-2
CASSIEGGATGELFF
>TRBV13|TRBJ2-6
CASSLGLFAAAFSGANVLTF
>TRBV6-5|TRBJ1-1
CASSYTTANTEAFF
>TRBV30|TRBJ2-6
CAWSVMGSGANVLTF
>TRBV27|TRBJ1-2
CASSLSGGQGAMSVYGYTF
>TRBV19|TRBJ1-3
CASSRGETGNTIYF
>TRBV18|TRBJ1-1
CASSPGGGITEAFF
>TRBV30|TRBJ1-6
CAWSLNSPLHF
>TRBV10-2|TRBJ2-7
CASSDLILDRGREQYF
>TRBV9|TRBJ2-1
CASSVGGKTYNEQFF
>TRBV29-1|TRBJ1-1
CSVGTANTEAFF
>TRBV24-1|TRBJ2-7
CATSDLLGQQYF
>TRBV24-1|TRBJ2-5
CATSDFMGGRETQYF
>TRBV19|TRBJ1-1
CASALGLGAFF
>TRBV6-5|TRBJ1-2
CASSLTGRGGYTF
>TRBV4-1|TRBJ2-7
CASSQEIGAAYEQYF
>TRBV14|TRBJ1-1
CASSPLRFPVLEAFF
>TRBV6-5|TRBJ2-1
CASSPRGGLNEQFF
>TRBV27|TRBJ2-5
CASSYSGGVETQYF
>TRBV24-1|TRBJ2-3
CAAQGVGPTDTQYF
>TRBV6-5|TRBJ1-2
CASRSGSYGYTF
>TRBV6-5|TRBJ2-2
CASSTDRAVIGELFF
>TRBV5-1|TRBJ1-1
CASSTGRMNTEAFF
>TRBV14|TRBJ1-1
CASSQDTNTEAFF
>TRBV7-9|TRBJ2-1
CASSLYTLGDEQFF
>TRBV12-3/TRBV12-4|TRBJ2-3
CASSLGGSDTQYF
>TRBV11-2|TRBJ1-2
CASSLTVFYGYTF
>TRBV18|TRBJ1-3
CASSPQGAGNTIYF
>TRBV18|TRBJ1-1
CASSPSLEAFF
>TRBV2|TRBJ2-7
CATRTSGNTYEQYF
>TRBV4-2|TRBJ2-5
CASSRAGGQETQYF
>TRBV21-1|TRBJ2-2
CASSKGLRPSGTRISGELFF
>TRBV7-9|TRBJ1-4
CASSLSGDEKLFF
>TRBV6-5|TRBJ2-7
CASKTPSYEQYF
>TRBV6-4|TRBJ2-2
CASSGTKAGELFF
>TRBV2|TRBJ1-2
CASSADREGGYTF
>TRBV18|TRBJ1-2
CASSLDRGLVNYGYTF
>TRBV5-6|TRBJ2-5
CASSLASKGTQYF